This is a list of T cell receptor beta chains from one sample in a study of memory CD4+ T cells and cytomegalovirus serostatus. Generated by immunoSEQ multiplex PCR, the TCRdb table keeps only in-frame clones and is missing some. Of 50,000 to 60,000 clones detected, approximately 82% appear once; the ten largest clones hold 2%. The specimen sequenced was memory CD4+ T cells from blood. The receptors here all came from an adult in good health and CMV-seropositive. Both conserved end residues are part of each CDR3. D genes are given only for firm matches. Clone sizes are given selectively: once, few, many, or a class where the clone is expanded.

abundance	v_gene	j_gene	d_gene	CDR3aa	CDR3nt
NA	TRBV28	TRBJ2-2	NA	CASTTPLENTGELFF	TGTGCCAGCACCACCCCGCTGGAGAACACCGGGGAGCTGTTTTTT
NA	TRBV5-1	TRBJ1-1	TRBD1	CASSLDAGGNTEAFF	TGCGCCAGCAGCTTGGATGCAGGGGGGAACACTGAAGCTTTCTTT
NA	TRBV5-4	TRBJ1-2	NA	CASSGDGRQANYGYTF	TGTGCCAGCAGCGGAGATGGACGGCAAGCTAACTATGGCTACACCTTC
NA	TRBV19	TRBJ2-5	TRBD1	CASSIGTALQETQYF	TGTGCCAGTAGTATCGGGACAGCACTTCAAGAGACCCAGTACTTC
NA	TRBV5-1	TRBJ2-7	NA	CASGRGQGAGEQYF	TGCGCCAGCGGGAGAGGGCAGGGTGCTGGCGAGCAGTACTTC
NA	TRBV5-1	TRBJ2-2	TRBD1	CASSLEGTGGSGELFF	TGCGCCAGCAGCTTGGAGGGGACAGGGGGCTCCGGGGAGCTGTTTTTT
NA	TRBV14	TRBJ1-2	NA	CASSLTRGASGYTF	TGTGCCAGCAGCCTTACGAGGGGGGCCAGTGGCTACACCTTC
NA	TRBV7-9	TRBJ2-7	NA	CASSLGVGAYEQYF	TGTGCCAGCAGCTTAGGGGTAGGGGCCTACGAGCAGTACTTC
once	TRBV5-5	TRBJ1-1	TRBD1	CASSLARTGAAEAFF	TGTGCCAGCAGCTTGGCAAGGACAGGGGCCGCTGAAGCTTTCTTT
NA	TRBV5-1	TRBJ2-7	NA	CASSLSPLGRDGYEQYF	TGCGCCAGCAGCTTGAGCCCCCTGGGCAGGGACGGCTACGAGCAGTACTTC
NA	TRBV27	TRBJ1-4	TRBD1	CASSPHRGLTEKLFF	TGTGCCAGCAGTCCCCACAGGGGGCTGACTGAAAAACTGTTTTTT
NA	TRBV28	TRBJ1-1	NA	CASRVGVYNTEAFF	TGTGCCAGCAGAGTAGGAGTTTATAACACTGAAGCTTTCTTT
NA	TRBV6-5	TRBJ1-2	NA	CASSYSIHQGHGYTF	TGTGCCAGCAGTTACTCGATTCATCAGGGCCATGGCTACACCTTC
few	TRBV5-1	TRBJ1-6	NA	CASSLEGIHNSPLHF	TGCGCCAGCAGCTTGGAGGGGATCCATAATTCACCCCTCCACTTT
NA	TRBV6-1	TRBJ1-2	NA	CASRNTESYGYTF	TGTGCCAGCAGAAATACTGAATCCTATGGCTACACCTTC
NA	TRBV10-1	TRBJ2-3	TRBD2	CASSVAGGSGDTQYF	TGCGCCAGCAGTGTGGCTGGCGGGAGTGGAGATACGCAGTATTTT
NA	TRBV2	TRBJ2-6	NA	CASSEMGQAGANVLTF	TGTGCCAGCAGTGAAATGGGCCAAGCTGGGGCCAACGTCCTGACTTTC